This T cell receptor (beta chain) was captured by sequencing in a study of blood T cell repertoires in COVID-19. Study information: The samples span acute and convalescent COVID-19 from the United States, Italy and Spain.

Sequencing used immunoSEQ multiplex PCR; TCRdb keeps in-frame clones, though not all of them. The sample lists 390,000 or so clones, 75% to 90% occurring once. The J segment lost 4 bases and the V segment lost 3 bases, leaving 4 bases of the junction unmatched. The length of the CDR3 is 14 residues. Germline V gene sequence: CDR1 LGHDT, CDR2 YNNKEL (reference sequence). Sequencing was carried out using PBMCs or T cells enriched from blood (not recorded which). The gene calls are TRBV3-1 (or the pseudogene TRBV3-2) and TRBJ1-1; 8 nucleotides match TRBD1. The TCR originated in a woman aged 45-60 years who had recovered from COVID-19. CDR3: CASSHRTGTTEAFF. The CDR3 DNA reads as TGTGCCAGCAGCCACCGGACAGGGACCACTGAAGCTTTCTTT.